This is a list of T cell receptor beta chains from one sample in a study of shared clonotypes between healthy human individuals. Clones were sequenced by immunoSEQ multiplex PCR, and TCRdb holds only the in-frame ones, with some missing. Of roughly 650,000 clones listed, approximately 96% are singletons. The sequenced sample was naive CD8+ T cells sorted from blood. The receptor source for this set is a woman in her thirties in good health. Each CDR3 is given with its conserved first and last residue. D genes are given only for firm matches. Clone size is given for some rows only: seen once, a few or many times, or a class if the clone is expanded.

cdr3_nt,cdr3_aa,v_call,j_call,clone_size,d_call
TGCGCCAGCAGCCAGGGGCAAGGGCGAGGAAAGAGTGGCAATCAGCCCCAGCATTTT,CASSQGQGRGKSGNQPQHF,TRBV4-1,TRBJ1-5,-,-
TGTGCCAGCAGCCAAGATGGGGAGGCCGGGGAGCTGTTTTTT,CASSQDGEAGELFF,TRBV13,TRBJ2-2,-,-
TGTGCCAGCAGCTCGGGACTAGCGGGAGTATTAGATACGCAGTATTTT,CASSSGLAGVLDTQYF,TRBV2,TRBJ2-3,-,TRBD2
TGCGCCAGCAGCTTTGGGGACAGGGGTGCGACAGATACGCAGTATTTT,CASSFGDRGATDTQYF,TRBV5-1,TRBJ2-3,-,TRBD1
TGTGCCAGCAGTTACAGTCGTTTTTTAGCCACTGAAGCTTTCTTT,CASSYSRFLATEAFF,TRBV6-4,TRBJ1-1,-,-
TGTGCCAGCAGCTTAAGCGGACTAGCGGGAGGGATCTACAATGAGCAGTTCTTC,CASSLSGLAGGIYNEQFF,TRBV11-3,TRBJ2-1,-,TRBD2
TGTGCCAGCAGCCTCGGGGGGCCTGAGTCCTACGAGCAGTACTTC,CASSLGGPESYEQYF,TRBV7-9,TRBJ2-7,once,-
TGTGCCAGCAGCGAGCAGAGCGGGAGGGTTTACAATGAGCAGTTCTTC,CASSEQSGRVYNEQFF,TRBV9,TRBJ2-1,-,TRBD2
TGTGCCAGCAGCCAAGGAAATCAGCCCCAGCATTTT,CASSQGNQPQHF,TRBV28,TRBJ1-5,-,-
TGTGCCAGCAGTGAATCCGACGGAACTGGAAACACCATATATTTT,CASSESDGTGNTIYF,TRBV25-1,TRBJ1-3,-,-
TGTGCCAGTAGTATGGGGGCTAGCGGCCGAGATACGCAGTATTTT,CASSMGASGRDTQYF,TRBV19,TRBJ2-3,-,-
TGTGCCAGCAGTTTAGGGACAGAGCCCTACGAGCAGTACTTC,CASSLGTEPYEQYF,TRBV27,TRBJ2-7,-,TRBD1
TGTGCCAGCACCGGACTACCCAACGTCCTGACTTTC,CASTGLPNVLTF,TRBV9,TRBJ2-6,-,-
TGCAGCGTTGGGGCTGGTAAGCGGCAGGGGTACAATGAGCAGTTCTTC,CSVGAGKRQGYNEQFF,TRBV29-1,TRBJ2-1,-,-
TGTGCCAGCAGCTTAAACGCTTTGGGGCAGGGACAGTTCTTC,CASSLNALGQGQFF,TRBV5-4,TRBJ2-1,-,-
TGTGCCAGCAGTTTTTTGTCCTACGGCCAGAACACTGAAGCTTTCTTT,CASSFLSYGQNTEAFF,TRBV27,TRBJ1-1,-,-
TGTGCCAGCAGCTTAGATGGGACCTCTGGAAACACCATATATTTT,CASSLDGTSGNTIYF,TRBV7-9,TRBJ1-3,-,-
TGCGCCAGCAGCCAAGAACGAGCAGGGGGCGATGGGGAGACCCAGTACTTC,CASSQERAGGDGETQYF,TRBV4-1,TRBJ2-5,-,TRBD1
TGTGCCAGCAGCCCCGGACTAGCGGGTGTATCGTGGTCCTACGAGCAGTACTTC,CASSPGLAGVSWSYEQYF,TRBV5-6,TRBJ2-7,-,TRBD2
TGTGCCAGCACATGGGGAGACAATGAGCAGTTCTTC,CASTWGDNEQFF,TRBV28,TRBJ2-1,-,-
TGTGCCAGCAGCTTGGGGGTTGGCGAATCCTACGAGCAGTACTTC,CASSLGVGESYEQYF,TRBV11-3,TRBJ2-7,-,-
TGTGCCAGCAGTCCGGGAGGGGAGGGGGAGGAAAACATTCAGTACTTC,CASSPGGEGEENIQYF,TRBV11-2,TRBJ2-4,-,TRBD2
TGTGCCAGAGAGGGACTAGCTGACAATGAGCAGTTCTTC,CAREGLADNEQFF,TRBV2,TRBJ2-1,-,TRBD2
TGTGCCAGCAGCTTGTCCGGGACAGGGGCCTCCTACGAGCAGTACTTC,CASSLSGTGASYEQYF,TRBV5-5,TRBJ2-7,-,TRBD1
TGTGCCAGCTCCTGGGGGGCGAGAGGCTCCTACGAGCAGTACTTC,CASSWGARGSYEQYF,TRBV19,TRBJ2-7,-,-
TGTGCCAGCAGTTTATTAGGGGGGGCTTCCTACGAGCAGTACTTC,CASSLLGGASYEQYF,TRBV27,TRBJ2-7,-,-
TGTGCCAGCAGTCCCGGGACAGGGGAGTACGAGCAGTACTTC,CASSPGTGEYEQYF,TRBV27,TRBJ2-7,-,TRBD1
TGTGCCAGCAGCCCCCAGCGGGGGACAGAGCTCTACGAGCAGTACTTC,CASSPQRGTELYEQYF,TRBV7-9,TRBJ2-7,-,-
TGTGCCACCAGCAGAGATGGTCGTAGCACAGATACGCAGTATTTT,CATSRDGRSTDTQYF,TRBV15,TRBJ2-3,-,-
TGTGCCAGCAGTTCTGCGGGACTAGCAGATGAGCAGTTCTTC,CASSSAGLADEQFF,TRBV27,TRBJ2-1,-,TRBD2
TGTGCCAGCAGAGAGACTAGCGGGCCCTACAATGAGCAGTTCTTC,CASRETSGPYNEQFF,TRBV28,TRBJ2-1,-,TRBD2
TGTGCCAGCAGTTTACTTGGACTAGCGGGAGATAAGTACAATGAGCAGTTCTTC,CASSLLGLAGDKYNEQFF,TRBV28,TRBJ2-1,-,TRBD2
TGTGCCATCAGTGAATACGAAGGACAGGGTGTTGAAAAACTGTTTTTT,CAISEYEGQGVEKLFF,TRBV10-3,TRBJ1-4,-,TRBD1
TGTGCCAGCATCACCACTCAGGGAAGTAGTCAGCCCCAGCATTTT,CASITTQGSSQPQHF,TRBV6-1,TRBJ1-5,once,-
TGTGCCAGCGGGTCCTCGGCGGCCTCCCCCTACGAGCAGTACTTC,CASGSSAASPYEQYF,TRBV9,TRBJ2-7,once,-
TGTGCCAGCAGTTTTAGGACCGGAACGGGCGACGAGCAGTACTTC,CASSFRTGTGDEQYF,TRBV28,TRBJ2-7,-,-
TGTGCCAGCAGTGATCGTTACCCCGTTCCCAATCAGCCCCAGCATTTT,CASSDRYPVPNQPQHF,TRBV2,TRBJ1-5,-,-